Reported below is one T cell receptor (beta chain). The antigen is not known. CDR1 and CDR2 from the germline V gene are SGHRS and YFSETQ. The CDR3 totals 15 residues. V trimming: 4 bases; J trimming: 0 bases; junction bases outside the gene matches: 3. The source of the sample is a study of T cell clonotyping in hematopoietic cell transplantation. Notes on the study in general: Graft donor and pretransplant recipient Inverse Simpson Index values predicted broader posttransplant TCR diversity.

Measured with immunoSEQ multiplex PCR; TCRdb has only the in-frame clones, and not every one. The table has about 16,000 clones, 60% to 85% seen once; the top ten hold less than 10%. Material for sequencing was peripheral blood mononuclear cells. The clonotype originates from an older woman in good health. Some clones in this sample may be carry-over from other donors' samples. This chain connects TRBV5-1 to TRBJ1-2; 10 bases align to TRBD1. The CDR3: CASSPGQGANYGYTF. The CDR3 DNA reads TGCGCCAGCAGCCCAGGACAGGGGGCTAACTATGGCTACACCTTC.